These 6 T cell receptor beta chains were sequenced from one sample in a study of cytomegalovirus exposure and HLA in healthy donors. Both 60 Vbeta primers and 13 Jbeta primers went into the PCR. Profiling relied on immunoSEQ multiplex PCR, and the TCRdb table lists in-frame clones only, not all of them. Of 150,000 or so clones in the sample, about 75% were seen once. Sequencing input: PBMCs. The source is a man aged 18 to 30 in good health and CMV-seropositive.

This clone came up a few times. V gene TRBV4-1 combines with J gene TRBJ2-3; possible D gene TRBD2, 5 bases. This CDR3 contains 15 residues. V was clipped by 1 base and J by 3 bases, with 11 bases between them. CDR1 and CDR2 from the germline V gene are MGHRA and YSYEKL. The CDR3 coding sequence is TGCGCCAGCAGCCAAGGAACCACTAGGACAGATACGCAGTATTTT. This gives the protein CASSQGTTRTDTQYF.

Here the CDR3 reads CASSPDGLVGVPDTQYF. CDR3 nucleotide sequence: TGTGCCAGTAGTCCTGATGGACTCGTTGGGGTCCCAGATACGCAGTATTTT. V usage is TRBV19 and J usage is TRBJ2-3, with D maybe TRBD2 (5 bases). Per the germline V gene, CDR1 is LNHDA and CDR2 is SQIVND (reference sequence). The CDR3 runs to 17 residues. Trimming left V 5 bases short and J 4 bases short, with 22 bases between.

The chain has TRBV5-3 and TRBJ2-7; D is unresolved. TRBV5-3 has ORF status, its function being uncertain. Trimming pared 0 bases from V and 1 base from J, leaving 8 bases between. The CDR3 length is 14 residues. The CDR3 here is CARSLETRSYEQYF. Here the CDR3 DNA reads TGTGCCAGAAGCTTGGAAACAAGATCCTACGAGCAGTACTTC.

This chain uses TRBV25-1 with TRBJ1-2; 7 bases map to TRBD1. This CDR3 spans 16 amino acids. From germline, CDR1 is MGHDK and CDR2 SYGVNS. V was pared by 3 bases and J by 4 bases, with 11 bases of the junction left unmatched. CDR3 protein: CASSDEGRDRLYGYTF. The CDR3 DNA reads as TGTGCCAGCAGTGATGAAGGAAGGGACAGACTCTATGGCTACACCTTC.

This clone was seen more than once but under ten times. The V and J genes are TRBV10-3 and TRBJ2-7; 11 nucleotides agree with TRBD2. Germline V gene sequence: CDR1 ENHRY, CDR2 SYGVKD. The CDR3 extends over 16 amino acids. V shed 3 bases and J 2 bases; nucleotides not matched to a gene: 6. The CDR3 is CAISDLSGRVPYEQYF. DNA for the CDR3: TGTGCCATCAGTGACCTTAGCGGGAGGGTTCCCTACGAGCAGTACTTC.

The chain couples TRBV27 to TRBJ2-1; 9 positions agree with TRBD2. Trimming removed 5 bases from V and 4 bases from J; junction bases left unmatched: 12. Germline V gene sequence: CDR1 MNHEY, CDR2 SMNVEV (reference sequence). There are 17 residues in the CDR3. In nucleotides, the CDR3 is TGTGCCAGCAGTCCCCCCCCGACTAGCGGAGCTTACAATGAGCAGTTCTTC. Its protein is CASSPPPTSGAYNEQFF.